The present entry profiles one TCR beta chain with its context. Its target is unknown. The entry originates in a study of cytomegalovirus exposure and HLA in healthy donors. Study-level information: Previous work identified roughly 110 million unique TCR beta sequences from 150 million to 200 million T cells. General observations from the study: Productive rates of about 90% or about 30% were seen for most TCR beta V segments in an earlier analysis. Most of the CMV-associated TCR beta chains (in a later analysis) appeared to be HLA-restricted.

Trimming took off 2 bases at V and 3 bases at J, with 8 bases between the two ends. CDR1 KGHSH and CDR2 LQKENI come from the germline V gene. The CDR3 runs 13 residues. Participants comprised healthy donors of bone marrow. Researchers ran the PCR with 60 Vbeta and 13 Jbeta primers. Data came from immunoSEQ multiplex PCR; TCRdb stores just in-frame clones and leaves some out. The data show 100,000 to 120,000 clones, with roughly 80% seen just once and approximately 6.9% held by the top ten. Sequenced input: PBMCs. The TCR comes from a man aged 30-40 years in good health and CMV-seropositive. V is TRBV18 and J is TRBJ2-7; D uncertain. DNA for the CDR3: TGTGCCAGCTCACCAAACAGAAACTACGAGCAGTACTTC. This gives the protein CASSPNRNYEQYF. The complete variable domain, with remaining parts taken from reference TRBV18 and TRBJ2-7, reads NAGVMQNPRHLVRRRGQEARLRCSPMKGHSHVYWYRQLPEEGLKFMVYLQKENIIDESGMPKERFSAEFPKEGPSILRIQQVVRGDSAAYFCASSPNRNYEQYFGPGTRLTVT.